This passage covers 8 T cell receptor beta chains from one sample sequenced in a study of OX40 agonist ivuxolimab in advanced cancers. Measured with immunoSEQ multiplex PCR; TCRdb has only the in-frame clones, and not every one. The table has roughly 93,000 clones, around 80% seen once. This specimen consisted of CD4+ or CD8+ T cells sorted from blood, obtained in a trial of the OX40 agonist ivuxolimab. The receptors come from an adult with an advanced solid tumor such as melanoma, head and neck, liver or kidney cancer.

The CDR3 spells CASSRTGIFAFF. The CDR3, as DNA: TGTGCCAGCAGCCGTACCGGGATTTTCGCTTTCTTT. The chain employs TRBV14 and TRBJ1-1; D remains unclear. Per the germline V gene, CDR1 is SGHDN and CDR2 is FVKESK. Trimming left V 4 bases short and J 11 bases short, with 14 bases between. The CDR3 is 12 residues long.

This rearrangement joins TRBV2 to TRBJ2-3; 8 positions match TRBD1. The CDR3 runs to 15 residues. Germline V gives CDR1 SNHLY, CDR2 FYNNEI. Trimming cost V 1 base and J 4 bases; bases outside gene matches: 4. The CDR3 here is CASSEENRGADTQYF. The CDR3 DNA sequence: TGTGCCAGCAGTGAAGAGAACAGGGGGGCAGATACGCAGTATTTT.

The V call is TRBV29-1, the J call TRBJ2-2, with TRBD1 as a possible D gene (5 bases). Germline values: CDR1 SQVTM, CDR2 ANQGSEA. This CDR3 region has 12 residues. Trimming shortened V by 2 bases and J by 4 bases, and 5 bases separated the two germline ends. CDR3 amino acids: CSVERGTGELFF. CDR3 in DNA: TGCAGCGTTGAAAGGGGCACCGGGGAGCTGTTTTTT.

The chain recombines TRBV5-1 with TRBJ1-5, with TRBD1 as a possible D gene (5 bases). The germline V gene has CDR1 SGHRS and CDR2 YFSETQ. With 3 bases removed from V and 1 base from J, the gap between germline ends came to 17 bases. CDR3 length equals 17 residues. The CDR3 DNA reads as TGCGCCAGCAGCTCTCTAGCACAGGTGAGAAGCAATCAGCCCCAGCATTTT. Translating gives CASSSLAQVRSNQPQHF.

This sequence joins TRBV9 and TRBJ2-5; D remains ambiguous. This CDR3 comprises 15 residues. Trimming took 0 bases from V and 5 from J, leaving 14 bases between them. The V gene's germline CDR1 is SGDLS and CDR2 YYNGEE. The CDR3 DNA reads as TGTGCCAGCAGCGTAGAAGTGACCTTAGGGGAGACCCAGTACTTC. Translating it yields CASSVEVTLGETQYF.

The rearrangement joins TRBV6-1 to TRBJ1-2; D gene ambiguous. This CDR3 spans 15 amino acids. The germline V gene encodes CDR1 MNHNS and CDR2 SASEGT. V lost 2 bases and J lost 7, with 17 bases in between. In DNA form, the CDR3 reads TGTGCCAGCAGTGAAATCCCCAATAGACCCCCTGGCTACACCTTC. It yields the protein CASSEIPNRPPGYTF.

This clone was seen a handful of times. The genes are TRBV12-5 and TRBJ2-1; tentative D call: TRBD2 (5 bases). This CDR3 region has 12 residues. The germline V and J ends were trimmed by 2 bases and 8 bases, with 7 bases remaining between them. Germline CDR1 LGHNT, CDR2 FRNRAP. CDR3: CASGLPGDEQFF. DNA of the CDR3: TGTGCTAGTGGTTTGCCCGGGGATGAGCAGTTCTTC.

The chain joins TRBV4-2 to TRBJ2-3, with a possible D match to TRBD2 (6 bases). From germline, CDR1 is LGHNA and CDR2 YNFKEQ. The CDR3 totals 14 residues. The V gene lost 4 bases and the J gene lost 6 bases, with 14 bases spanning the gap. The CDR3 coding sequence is TGTGCCAGCAGCCCGGGCGGGGTGGGGGATACGCAGTATTTT. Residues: CASSPGGVGDTQYF.